This TCR beta chain was identified in a study of blood T cell repertoires in COVID-19. Study-level information: Spain, Italy and the United States supplied samples that represented acute and convalescent COVID-19. T cells, B-cell-depleted T cells, or PBMCs supplied cDNA or gDNA.

Generated by immunoSEQ multiplex PCR, the TCRdb table keeps only in-frame clones and is missing some. The table has about 220,000 clones, about four fifths seen once; the top ten hold less than 2.5%. CDR3 length: 16 amino acids. What was sequenced was peripheral blood. This rearrangement joins TRBV21-1 to TRBJ1-3; TRBD1 is the table's D call, not checked against the DNA. TRBV21-1 is marked as a pseudogene. The clonotype comes from a woman aged 55-70 years with acute or convalescent COVID-19. This CDR3 is CASSKGGGFAGNTIYF. For the CDR3, the DNA is TGTGCCAGCAGCAAAGGAGGGGGTTTCGCTGGAAACACCATATATTTT.